This TCR beta chain emerged from a study of early T cells in non-severe SARS-CoV-2 infection. About the study: Chains stayed unpaired after sequencing of bulk RNA from unsorted whole blood.

TCRdb used MiXCR to reprocess the 5' RACE reads, holding one entry per CDR3 protein. The repertoire holds under 90,000 distinct CDR3 sequences, 12% to 15% seen once, with roughly 6% in the top ten. On this clonotype itself: As yet, its antigen is unknown.

Study conclusions and caveats: Private and CD4 specificities were missed by VDJdb matching, skewed to anti-spike CD8.

Trimming left V 6 bases short and J 7 bases short, with 10 bases between. The CDR3 totals 12 residues. The germline CDR1 and CDR2 sequences are SNHLY and FYNNEI. The genes are TRBV2 and TRBJ2-1; D is unclear. This TCR was sampled from an adult who was a healthcare worker with PCR-confirmed SARS-CoV-2 infection or an uninfected control (not recorded which). The sequenced sample was whole blood. This chain's CDR3 is CASSLMGNEQFF. The CDR3 DNA reads as TGTGCCAGCAGCCTGATGGGGAATGAGCAGTTCTTC.